Listed below are T cell receptor beta chains from one sample, sequenced in a study of CXCR3-negative and CXCR3-positive naive CD8 T cells. TCRdb reprocessed the 5' RACE reads, keeping one entry per CDR3 protein, no DNA. Its clone listing holds 6,500 to 10,000 distinct CDR3 sequences. Sequenced sample: naive CXCR3- CD8+ T cells from blood. These receptors were taken from a human donor in good health. Some clones in this sample may be carry-over from other donors' samples. Each CDR3 is given with its conserved first and last residue. The order of the fields is V gene, CDR3 length, J gene, clone size, CDR3 protein. For some rows the clone size is stated as once, few or many, or as a class when expanded; others skip it.

V gene: TRBV29-1; CDR3 length: 17; J gene: TRBJ1-2; clone size: NA; CDR3 protein: CSVEGWGQGPLSYGYTF
V gene: TRBV29-1; CDR3 length: 13; J gene: TRBJ2-4; clone size: medium-sized; CDR3 protein: CSVVGIAKNIQYF
V gene: TRBV19; CDR3 length: 16; J gene: TRBJ2-5; clone size: medium-sized; CDR3 protein: CASSIFPGTYQETQYF
V gene: TRBV28; CDR3 length: 15; J gene: TRBJ2-7; clone size: NA; CDR3 protein: CASSSRQGLSYEQYF
V gene: TRBV5-1; CDR3 length: 14; J gene: TRBJ2-7; clone size: medium-sized; CDR3 protein: CASSLTSGDYEQYF
V gene: TRBV14; CDR3 length: 14; J gene: TRBJ2-1; clone size: NA; CDR3 protein: CASSQSARFDEQFF
V gene: TRBV11-1; CDR3 length: 18; J gene: TRBJ2-1; clone size: NA; CDR3 protein: CASSSPRQLGTQYNEQFF
V gene: TRBV5-1; CDR3 length: 13; J gene: TRBJ1-1; clone size: NA; CDR3 protein: CASSPDVNTEAFF
V gene: TRBV20-1; CDR3 length: 15; J gene: TRBJ2-5; clone size: medium-sized; CDR3 protein: CSAPLPQGSSETQYF
V gene: TRBV3-1; CDR3 length: 14; J gene: TRBJ2-3; clone size: NA; CDR3 protein: CASSPGQDPLPQYF
V gene: TRBV6-2/TRBV6-3; CDR3 length: 15; J gene: TRBJ1-5; clone size: NA; CDR3 protein: CASSLTAYSNQPQHF
V gene: TRBV29-1; CDR3 length: 16; J gene: TRBJ2-1; clone size: NA; CDR3 protein: CSVEDLQDRAYNEQFF
V gene: TRBV29-1; CDR3 length: 13; J gene: TRBJ2-7; clone size: medium-sized; CDR3 protein: CSAWTSRSYEQYF
V gene: TRBV29-1; CDR3 length: 14; J gene: TRBJ1-4; clone size: medium-sized; CDR3 protein: CSVPNSSPGEKLFF
V gene: TRBV20-1; CDR3 length: 12; J gene: TRBJ2-7; clone size: medium-sized; CDR3 protein: CSAAGQAYEQYF
V gene: TRBV6-5; CDR3 length: 11; J gene: TRBJ2-7; clone size: NA; CDR3 protein: CASSYKDEQYF
V gene: TRBV12-5; CDR3 length: 13; J gene: TRBJ2-4; clone size: medium-sized; CDR3 protein: CASAPPGQGISQF
V gene: TRBV29-1; CDR3 length: 11; J gene: TRBJ1-1; clone size: medium-sized; CDR3 protein: CSVERNTEAFF
V gene: TRBV29-1; CDR3 length: 12; J gene: TRBJ1-5; clone size: NA; CDR3 protein: CSVGTVNQPQHF
V gene: TRBV29-1; CDR3 length: 13; J gene: TRBJ1-2; clone size: medium-sized; CDR3 protein: CSVEGGTNYGYTF
V gene: TRBV20-1; CDR3 length: 14; J gene: TRBJ2-1; clone size: medium-sized; CDR3 protein: CSAWTSGSNNEQFF
V gene: TRBV2; CDR3 length: 12; J gene: TRBJ2-3; clone size: NA; CDR3 protein: CASSEPADTQYF
V gene: TRBV10-3; CDR3 length: 16; J gene: TRBJ2-7; clone size: NA; CDR3 protein: CAISLKTGNPSYEQYF
V gene: TRBV19; CDR3 length: 15; J gene: TRBJ1-5; clone size: medium-sized; CDR3 protein: CASTRDDFSNQPQHF
V gene: TRBV5-6; CDR3 length: 21; J gene: TRBJ2-1; clone size: NA; CDR3 protein: CASSPLGTLAGALSSYNEQFF
V gene: TRBV7-2; CDR3 length: 16; J gene: TRBJ2-5; clone size: NA; CDR3 protein: CASSGLAGEYKETQYF
V gene: TRBV7-9; CDR3 length: 15; J gene: TRBJ2-3; clone size: NA; CDR3 protein: CASSPDDYSPDTQYF
V gene: TRBV2; CDR3 length: 12; J gene: TRBJ2-1; clone size: NA; CDR3 protein: CATTGTGFEQFF
V gene: TRBV27; CDR3 length: 14; J gene: TRBJ2-1; clone size: NA; CDR3 protein: CASSLSRLYNEQFF
V gene: TRBV29-1; CDR3 length: 15; J gene: TRBJ2-1; clone size: NA; CDR3 protein: CSVEDEARPSNEQFF
V gene: TRBV6-1; CDR3 length: 13; J gene: TRBJ2-5; clone size: NA; CDR3 protein: CASSDLGQETQYF
V gene: TRBV10-3; CDR3 length: 14; J gene: TRBJ1-1; clone size: NA; CDR3 protein: CAIASQGMNTEAFF
V gene: TRBV12-3/TRBV12-4; CDR3 length: 18; J gene: TRBJ1-1; clone size: NA; CDR3 protein: CASSEGAGGFRMNTEAFF
V gene: TRBV2; CDR3 length: 16; J gene: TRBJ2-2; clone size: NA; CDR3 protein: CASRRSGGTFTGELFF
V gene: TRBV7-6; CDR3 length: 13; J gene: TRBJ2-7; clone size: NA; CDR3 protein: CASSQDTAYEQYF
V gene: TRBV5-1; CDR3 length: 16; J gene: TRBJ2-7; clone size: medium-sized; CDR3 protein: CASSPWPGGTVYEQYF
V gene: TRBV11-3; CDR3 length: 14; J gene: TRBJ1-2; clone size: medium-sized; CDR3 protein: CASSGEGVIYGYTF
V gene: TRBV4-1; CDR3 length: 16; J gene: TRBJ1-2; clone size: medium-sized; CDR3 protein: CASSQEGQGSGYGYTF
V gene: TRBV11-2; CDR3 length: 17; J gene: TRBJ2-3; clone size: medium-sized; CDR3 protein: CASSPQSGEPSSDTQYF
V gene: TRBV19; CDR3 length: 15; J gene: TRBJ1-2; clone size: NA; CDR3 protein: CASNPVQGNNYGYTF
V gene: TRBV27; CDR3 length: 11; J gene: TRBJ2-2; clone size: medium-sized; CDR3 protein: CASSKGWELFF
V gene: TRBV7-9; CDR3 length: 16; J gene: TRBJ1-1; clone size: medium-sized; CDR3 protein: CASSLARTGLNTEAFF
V gene: TRBV12-3/TRBV12-4; CDR3 length: 14; J gene: TRBJ2-3; clone size: medium-sized; CDR3 protein: CASSLISSTDTQYF
V gene: TRBV28; CDR3 length: 11; J gene: TRBJ1-2; clone size: medium-sized; CDR3 protein: CASSYTGGYTF
V gene: TRBV20-1; CDR3 length: 12; J gene: TRBJ1-2; clone size: NA; CDR3 protein: CSARDPGLGYTF
V gene: TRBV29-1; CDR3 length: 14; J gene: TRBJ2-1; clone size: medium-sized; CDR3 protein: CSVERTSAYNEQFF
V gene: TRBV5-1; CDR3 length: 16; J gene: TRBJ2-2; clone size: NA; CDR3 protein: CASSLGLSREGAELFF
V gene: TRBV7-2; CDR3 length: 16; J gene: TRBJ2-1; clone size: NA; CDR3 protein: CASLVGQGLLYNEQFF
V gene: TRBV21-1; CDR3 length: 14; J gene: TRBJ2-3; clone size: NA; CDR3 protein: CASIRSGRTDTQYF